The 29 T cell receptor beta chains below come from one sample, sequenced in a study of cytomegalovirus exposure and HLA in healthy donors. The PCR used 60 Vbeta and 13 Jbeta primers. The method was immunoSEQ multiplex PCR; TCRdb's version includes in-frame clones alone and lacks a portion of them. Of around 19,000 clones in the sample, roughly 80% were seen once. The sequenced sample consisted of PBMCs. All receptors derive from a human donor in good health.

The chain is built from TRBV11-2 and TRBJ2-7, with D possibly matching TRBD2 (5 bases). The V end was cut by 3 bases, the J end by 0 bases, with 18 bases between. CDR3 length: 17 residues. The germline gives CDR1 SGHAT, CDR2 FQNNGV. The CDR3 DNA reads as TGTGCCAGCAGCTTGACTTCAAGGACTCCTATCTCCTACGAGCAGTACTTC. This gives the protein CASSLTSRTPISYEQYF.

The chain employs TRBV18 and TRBJ2-7, with TRBD1 identical over 10 bases. The J segment lost 3 bases and the V segment lost 2 bases, leaving 4 bases of the junction unmatched. This CDR3 comprises 15 residues. In germline, CDR1 is KGHSH, CDR2 LQKENI. For the CDR3, the DNA is TGTGCCAGCTCACCAGGGACAGGGGCGGTCTACGAGCAGTACTTC. Amino acids: CASSPGTGAVYEQYF.

The CDR3 nucleotides are TGTGCCAGCAGCTCCGGGACATCTAACCGGGGAGAAGCTTTCTTT. This gives the protein CASSSGTSNRGEAFF. The chain carries TRBV7-2 and TRBJ1-1; D is possibly TRBD1 (6 bases). The V and J ends lost 4 bases and 8 bases respectively, with 20 bases between them. The V gene's germline CDR1 is SGHTA and CDR2 FQGNSA. This CDR3 has 15 amino acids.

The CDR3 loop reads CASSPGGLMDEAFF. In nucleotides, the CDR3 is TGCGCCAGCAGCCCAGGAGGTTTGATGGATGAAGCTTTCTTT. The chain combines TRBV5-1 with TRBJ1-1; D gene unclear. Germline assignment: CDR1 SGHRS and CDR2 YFSETQ. This CDR3 is 14 amino acids long. V lost 4 bases and J 7 bases, leaving 17 bases between the germline ends.

V usage is TRBV7-3 and J usage is TRBJ2-1; D not certain. Germline V gives CDR1 SGHTA, CDR2 FQGTGA. The CDR3 runs 13 residues. V was cut by 5 bases and J by 9 bases, with 14 bases left in between. The CDR3 sequence is CASSVDSLGEQFF. The CDR3 nucleotides read TGTGCCAGCAGCGTAGACTCCCTCGGTGAGCAGTTCTTC.

The chain combines TRBV27 with TRBJ2-7; D remains ambiguous. This CDR3 comprises 14 residues. Germline assignment: CDR1 MNHEY and CDR2 SMNVEV (reference sequence). The V end was cut by 2 bases, the J end by 2 bases, with 10 bases between. The CDR3 here is CASSLGQAAYEQYF. In nucleotides, the CDR3 is TGTGCCAGCAGTTTAGGGCAGGCCGCCTACGAGCAGTACTTC.

The chain uses TRBV7-2 and TRBJ2-5; TRBD1 agrees at 10 bases. This CDR3 is built from 15 residues. Germline CDR1 is SGHTA and CDR2 is FQGNSA. J lost 2 bases, V lost 10 bases, and 10 bases had no gene match. Written as DNA, the CDR3 is TGTGCCACCTACCGGACAGGGGGGGATCAAGAGACCCAGTACTTC. This encodes CATYRTGGDQETQYF.

V gene TRBV5-1 combines with J gene TRBJ2-4; no clear D. Germline V gives CDR1 SGHRS, CDR2 YFSETQ. This CDR3 has 13 amino acids. Trimming removed 4 bases from V and 6 bases from J, with 11 bases in between. This chain's CDR3 is CASSPTTGNIQYF. The CDR3 DNA reads as TGCGCCAGCAGCCCGACGACTGGAAACATTCAGTACTTC.

The chain uses TRBV27 and TRBJ2-1; the D gene is possibly TRBD2 (7 bases). CDR3 length: 16 amino acids. V lost 0 bases and J lost 8, with 17 bases in between. The V gene's germline CDR1 is MNHEY and CDR2 SMNVEV (reference sequence). CDR3 amino acids: CASSLSRLKGGDEQFF. DNA of the CDR3: TGTGCCAGCAGTTTATCACGGCTAAAGGGGGGGGATGAGCAGTTCTTC.

V and J are TRBV4-1 and TRBJ2-7, with D possibly being TRBD1 (5 bases). The CDR3 totals 14 residues. Germline V gene lookup returns CDR1 MGHRA and CDR2 YSYEKL. V was cut by 0 bases and J by 4 bases, with 10 bases left in between. The CDR3 DNA sequence: TGCGCCAGCAGCCAAGAAGATAGGGGTTACGAGCAGTACTTC. Translating it yields CASSQEDRGYEQYF.

Only a few counts were recorded for this clone. The chain is built from TRBV7-9 and TRBJ1-4, with a possible D match to TRBD1 (6 bases). The germline V and J ends were trimmed by 7 bases and 8 bases, with 14 bases remaining between them. From germline, CDR1 is SEHNR and CDR2 FQNEAQ (reference sequence). The CDR3 is 13 residues long. The CDR3 bases are TGTGCCAGCACCCCAGGGGCCGGGGAAAAACTGTTTTTT. Translation gives CASTPGAGEKLFF.

The V call is TRBV7-9, the J call TRBJ1-1, with 7 bases lining up with TRBD1. The CDR3 loop spans 12 amino acids. Per the germline V gene, CDR1 is SEHNR and CDR2 is FQNEAQ (reference sequence). V was clipped by 5 bases and J by 10 bases; unmatched bases: 7. The CDR3, as DNA: TGTGCCAGCAGCGCCCTAGGGGGCTCAGCTTTCTTT. Amino acid sequence: CASSALGGSAFF.

This clone was seen a single time. The chain links TRBV19 to TRBJ2-1, with TRBD2 matching 9 bases. Germline CDR1 reads LNHDA; CDR2 reads SQIVND (reference sequence). This CDR3 contains 15 residues. V lost 1 base and J lost 6; bases outside the gene matches: 4. The CDR3 sequence is CASSIVAGVLNEQFF. The CDR3 DNA follows: TGTGCCAGTAGTATAGTAGCGGGAGTCCTCAATGAGCAGTTCTTC.

This clone was seen once. The chain links TRBV5-1 to TRBJ2-1; the D gene is possibly TRBD1 (6 bases). CDR1 and CDR2 from the germline V gene are SGHRS and YFSETQ. The CDR3 is 12 amino acids. Trimming shortened V by 1 base and J by 10 bases, and 9 bases separated the two germline ends. The DNA for the CDR3 is TGCGCCAGCAGCTTGACAGGGAACGAGCAGTTCTTC. Amino acids: CASSLTGNEQFF.

This rearrangement joins TRBV5-1 to TRBJ1-2; D may be TRBD1 (5 bases). The CDR3 spans 13 residues. The V end lost 0 bases, the J end lost 8 bases, and 11 bases lay between the germline ends. The germline gives CDR1 SGHRS, CDR2 YFSETQ. This chain's CDR3 is CASSLAAGVGYTF. CDR3 nucleotides: TGCGCCAGCAGCTTGGCCGCGGGGGTGGGCTACACCTTC.

This clone occurred a few times. The rearrangement joins TRBV6-5 to TRBJ1-1; the match to TRBD1 covers 7 bases. Germline lookup yields CDR1 MNHEY and CDR2 SVGAGI. The CDR3 runs 14 residues. V was pared by 6 bases and J by 6 bases, with 10 bases of the junction left unmatched. The CDR3 here is CASSRTGSAAEAFF. DNA of the CDR3: TGTGCCAGCAGCCGGACAGGATCCGCGGCTGAAGCTTTCTTT.

The chain uses TRBV7-2 and TRBJ2-1; 7 positions agree with TRBD1. Germline V gene data show CDR1 as SGHTA and CDR2 as FQGNSA. The CDR3 runs to 15 residues. V gave up 2 bases and J gave up 2 bases; unmatched junction bases: 3. The DNA for the CDR3 is TGTGCCAGCAGCTTAACAGGGGTGACCTACAATGAGCAGTTCTTC. Residues: CASSLTGVTYNEQFF.

The chain uses TRBV6-5 and TRBJ1-6, with D unclear. Trimming removed 2 bases from V and 9 bases from J, with 8 bases in between. Germline V CDR1 and CDR2: MNHEY, SVGAGI. The CDR3 is 13 amino acids. CDR3 sequence reads: CASSYEVVSPLHF. DNA of the CDR3: TGTGCCAGCAGTTACGAGGTAGTTTCACCCCTCCACTTT.

With respect to this clone: An end of the junction differs from the germline gene, which may be a read error. The chain combines TRBV10-2 with TRBJ1-1, with D perhaps matching TRBD1 (6 bases). CDR1 is WSHSY, CDR2 SAAADI, per germline. The CDR3 has 13 residues. CDR3 protein: CASTHQGTTEAFF. DNA for the CDR3: TGTGCCAGCACCCACCAGGGGACCACTGAAGCTTTCTTT.

The chain carries TRBV6-1 and TRBJ2-5, with 8 bases fitting TRBD2. Unmatched junction bases numbered 5, after V lost 10 bases and J lost 4 bases. Germline lookup yields CDR1 MNHNS and CDR2 SASEGT. The CDR3 sequence is 12 residues long. This CDR3 is CAIRGGLETQYF. In nucleotides, the CDR3 is TGTGCCATTCGCGGGGGGCTAGAGACCCAGTACTTC.

The V and J genes are TRBV6-5 and TRBJ2-7, with TRBD1 identical over 9 bases. CDR3 length equals 15 residues. Germline trimming cut 6 bases from V and 4 bases from J; bases unmatched to any gene: 10. Germline V lookup: CDR1 MNHEY, CDR2 SVGAGI. CDR3 nucleotide sequence: TGTGCCAGCAGCCACTCGGGGACAGGGAGTTACGAGCAGTACTTC. Protein product: CASSHSGTGSYEQYF.

The chain joins TRBV5-6 to TRBJ1-2, with 9 bases identical to TRBD1. V lost 4 bases and J lost 9; bases outside the gene matches: 7. This CDR3 has 13 amino acids. The germline gives CDR1 SGHDT, CDR2 YYEEEE. CDR3 in amino acids: CASSGTGRGSYTF. CDR3 sequence (DNA): TGTGCCAGCAGCGGGACAGGGAGAGGGAGCTACACCTTC.

This clone was recorded only once. J is TRBJ2-3 and V is TRBV5-1; D is perhaps TRBD2 (6 bases). Between the trimmed V and J ends, which lost 4 bases and 2 bases, there was a span of 17 bases. The germline V gene encodes CDR1 SGHRS and CDR2 YFSETQ. The CDR3 covers 16 residues. DNA of the CDR3: TGCGCCAGCAGCCTAGCTGCGGGGAGGTACACAGATACGCAGTATTTT. Translation gives CASSLAAGRYTDTQYF. The full variable domain, its missing parts supplied by reference TRBV5-1 and TRBJ2-3, is KAGVTQTPRYLIKTRGQQVTLSCSPISGHRSVSWYQQTPGQGLQFLFEYFSETQRNKGNFPGRFSGRQFSNSRSEMNVSTLELGDSALYLCASSLAAGRYTDTQYFGPGTRLTVL.

The chain employs TRBV2 and TRBJ2-2; TRBD2 aligns across 7 bases. The J segment lost 2 bases and the V segment lost 7 bases, leaving 7 bases of the junction unmatched. There are 15 residues in the CDR3. Germline V gene sequence: CDR1 SNHLY, CDR2 FYNNEI. CDR3 protein: CASTGVTSNTGELFF. The DNA of the CDR3 is TGTGCCAGCACAGGAGTGACTAGCAACACCGGGGAGCTGTTTTTT.

In its sample, this clone was seen a few times. The chain has TRBV7-9 and TRBJ1-3, with D uncertain. Trimming removed 3 bases from V and 0 bases from J, with 9 bases in between. Germline CDR1 SEHNR, CDR2 FQNEAQ (reference sequence). The CDR3 consists of 15 residues. As DNA, the CDR3 is TGTGCCAGCAGCTTTGCCGGGAGCTCTGGAAACACCATATATTTT. Amino acid sequence: CASSFAGSSGNTIYF.

This chain links TRBV4-3 with TRBJ1-2; D may be TRBD1 (6 bases). The CDR3 extends over 15 amino acids. Per germline, CDR1 LGHNA and CDR2 YSLEER. V was cut by 0 bases and J by 5 bases, with 13 bases left in between. CDR3 protein: CASSQELQGNYGYTF. For the CDR3, the DNA is TGCGCCAGCAGCCAAGAGCTACAGGGTAATTATGGCTACACCTTC.

The chain uses TRBV27 and TRBJ2-1; 7 bases match TRBD1. From germline, CDR1 is MNHEY and CDR2 SMNVEV (reference sequence). With V trimmed by 0 bases and J by 15 bases, 11 bases remained unmatched. CDR3 length: 14 amino acids. CDR3: CASSLSATGAAGFF. CDR3 nucleotide sequence: TGTGCCAGCAGTTTATCGGCTACAGGGGCAGCCGGGTTCTTC.

V usage is TRBV6-1 and J usage is TRBJ2-7; 9 bases agree with TRBD1. Per the germline V gene, CDR1 is MNHNS and CDR2 is SASEGT. V was clipped by 1 base and J by 5 bases; unmatched bases: 6. CDR3 length: 15 residues. In DNA form, the CDR3 reads TGTGCCAGCAGTGAAGTTCACAGGGGGCTGGACGAGCAGTACTTC. As protein: CASSEVHRGLDEQYF.

Of note for this clone: The same CDR3 can be traced to other DNA sequences in this sample. The chain couples TRBV18 to TRBJ2-5; TRBD2 might be the D (5 bases). Germline CDR1 KGHSH, CDR2 LQKENI. This CDR3 contains 14 residues. V gave up 1 base and J gave up 4 bases, with 10 bases separating them. The CDR3 spells CASSPRVGGETQYF. In DNA form, the CDR3 reads TGTGCCAGCTCACCACGGGTAGGAGGAGAGACCCAGTACTTC.